The source of this T cell receptor beta chain is a study of beta chain features in type 1 diabetes. Overall study findings and caveats: A greater similarity of naive, central memory and Treg TCRB repertoires was seen among patients than among healthy donors.

In its sample, this clone was seen a few times. The target antigen is unknown. This CDR3 has 15 residues. V trimming: 2 bases; J trimming: 3 bases; junction bases outside the gene matches: 5. Germline V lookup: CDR1 LGHNA, CDR2 YSLEER. Investigators reverse transcribed all isolated RNA, so they sequenced expressed TCRB transcripts. Measured with immunoSEQ multiplex PCR; TCRdb has only the in-frame clones, and not every one. The table includes roughly 450,000 clones, roughly 13% detected once. The specimen was naive CD4+ T cells from blood. The receptor was isolated from a man younger than 40 in good health. V and J are TRBV4-3 and TRBJ2-7; 9 bases fit TRBD1. The CDR3 loop reads CASSQRPGQGYEQYF. DNA of the CDR3: TGCGCCAGCAGCCAAAGACCGGGACAGGGCTACGAGCAGTACTTC.